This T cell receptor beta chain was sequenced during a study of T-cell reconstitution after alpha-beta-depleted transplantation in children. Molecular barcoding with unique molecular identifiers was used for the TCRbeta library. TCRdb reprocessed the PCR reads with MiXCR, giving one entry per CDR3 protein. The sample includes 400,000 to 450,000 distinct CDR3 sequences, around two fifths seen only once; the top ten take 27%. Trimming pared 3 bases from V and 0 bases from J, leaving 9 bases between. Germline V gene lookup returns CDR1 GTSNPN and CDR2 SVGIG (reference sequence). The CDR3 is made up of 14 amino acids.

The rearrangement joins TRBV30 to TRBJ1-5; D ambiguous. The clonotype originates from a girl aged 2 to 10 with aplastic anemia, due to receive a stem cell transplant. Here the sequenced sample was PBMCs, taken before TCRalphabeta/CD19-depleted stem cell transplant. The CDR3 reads CAWRMWGSNQPQHF. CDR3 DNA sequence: TGTGCCTGGAGGATGTGGGGTAGCAATCAGCCCCAGCATTTT.